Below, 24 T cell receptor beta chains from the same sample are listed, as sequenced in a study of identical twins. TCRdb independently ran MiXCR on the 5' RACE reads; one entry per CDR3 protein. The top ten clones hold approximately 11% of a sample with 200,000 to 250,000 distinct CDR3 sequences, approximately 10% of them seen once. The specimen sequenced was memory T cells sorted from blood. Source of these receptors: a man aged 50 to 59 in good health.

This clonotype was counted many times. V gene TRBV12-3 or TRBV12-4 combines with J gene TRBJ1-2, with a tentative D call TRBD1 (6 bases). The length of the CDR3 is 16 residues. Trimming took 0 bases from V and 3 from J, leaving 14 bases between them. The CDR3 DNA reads TGTGCCAGCAGTTTAGCGCAATGGGGGCTGGACTATGGCTACACCTTC. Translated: CASSLAQWGLDYGYTF.

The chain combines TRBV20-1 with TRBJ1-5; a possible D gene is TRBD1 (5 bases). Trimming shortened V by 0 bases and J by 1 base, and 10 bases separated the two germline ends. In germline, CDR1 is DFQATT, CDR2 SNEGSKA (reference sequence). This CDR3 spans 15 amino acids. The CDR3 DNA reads TGCAGTGCTAGAGATGGGGGACCGAGCAATCAGCCCCAGCATTTT. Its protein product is CSARDGGPSNQPQHF.

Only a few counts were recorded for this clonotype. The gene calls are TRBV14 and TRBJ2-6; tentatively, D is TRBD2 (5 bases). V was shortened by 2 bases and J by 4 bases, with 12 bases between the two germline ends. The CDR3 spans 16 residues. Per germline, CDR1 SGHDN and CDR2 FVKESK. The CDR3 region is CASSQFGVAGANVLTF. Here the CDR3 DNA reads TGTGCCAGCAGCCAATTCGGGGTCGCCGGGGCCAACGTCCTGACTTTC.

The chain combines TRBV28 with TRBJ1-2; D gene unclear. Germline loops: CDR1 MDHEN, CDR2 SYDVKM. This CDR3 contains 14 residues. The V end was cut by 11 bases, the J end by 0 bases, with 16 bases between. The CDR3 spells CAGSSRPSNYGYTF. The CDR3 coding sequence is TGTGCCGGGAGCAGCAGGCCCTCTAACTATGGCTACACCTTC.

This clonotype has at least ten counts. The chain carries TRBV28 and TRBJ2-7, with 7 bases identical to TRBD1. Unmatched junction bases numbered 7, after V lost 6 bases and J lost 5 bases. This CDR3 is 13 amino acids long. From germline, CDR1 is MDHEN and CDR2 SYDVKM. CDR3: CASRLEGAHEQYF. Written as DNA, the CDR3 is TGTGCCAGCAGGTTAGAGGGGGCCCACGAGCAGTACTTC.

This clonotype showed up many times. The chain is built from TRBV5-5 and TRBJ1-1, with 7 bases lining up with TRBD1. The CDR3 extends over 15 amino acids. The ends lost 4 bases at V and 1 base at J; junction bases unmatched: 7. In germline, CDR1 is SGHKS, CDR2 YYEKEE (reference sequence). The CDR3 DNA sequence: TGTGCCAGCAGCCGACAGGGTTGGGGGAACACTGAAGCTTTCTTT. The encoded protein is CASSRQGWGNTEAFF. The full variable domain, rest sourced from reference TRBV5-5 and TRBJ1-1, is DAGVTQSPTHLIKTRGQQVTLRCSPISGHKSVSWYQQVLGQGPQFIFQYYEKEERGRGNFPDRFSARQFPNYSSELNVNALLLGDSALYLCASSRQGWGNTEAFFGQGTRLTVV.

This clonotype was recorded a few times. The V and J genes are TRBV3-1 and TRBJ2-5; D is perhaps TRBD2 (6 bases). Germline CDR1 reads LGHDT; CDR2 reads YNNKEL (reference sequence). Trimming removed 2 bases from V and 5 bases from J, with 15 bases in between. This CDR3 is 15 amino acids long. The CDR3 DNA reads TGTGCCAGCAGCCAAAATCACCGCGGGGAGGAGACCCAGTACTTC. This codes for CASSQNHRGEETQYF.

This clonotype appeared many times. The CDR3 sequence is CASSRTSGSADTQYF. The CDR3 DNA reads as TGCGCCAGCAGCCGCACTAGCGGGAGTGCAGATACGCAGTATTTT. This chain links TRBV4-3 with TRBJ2-3; TRBD2 matches 11 bases. After removal of 4 bases from V and 4 bases from J, the junction contained 4 bases not matched to a gene. Germline CDR1 reads LGHNA; CDR2 reads YSLEER. The CDR3 covers 15 residues.

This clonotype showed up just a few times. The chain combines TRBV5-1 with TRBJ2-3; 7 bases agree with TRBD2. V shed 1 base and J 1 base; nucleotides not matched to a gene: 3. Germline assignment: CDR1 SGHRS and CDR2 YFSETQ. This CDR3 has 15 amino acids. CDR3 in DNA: TGCGCCAGCAGCTTGTTTCTAGCGGGCACAGATACGCAGTATTTT. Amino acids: CASSLFLAGTDTQYF.

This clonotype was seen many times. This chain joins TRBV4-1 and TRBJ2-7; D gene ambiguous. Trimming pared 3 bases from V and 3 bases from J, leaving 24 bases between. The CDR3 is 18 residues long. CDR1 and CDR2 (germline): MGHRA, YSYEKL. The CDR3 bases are TGCGCCAGCAGCCATCCGGAAACCCTCTCGAGACCGATCTACGAGCAGTACTTC. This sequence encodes CASSHPETLSRPIYEQYF.

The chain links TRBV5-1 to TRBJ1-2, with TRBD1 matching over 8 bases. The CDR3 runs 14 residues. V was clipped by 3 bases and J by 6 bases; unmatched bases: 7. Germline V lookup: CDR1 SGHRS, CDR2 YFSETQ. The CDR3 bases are TGCGCCAGCAGCTACGACAGGGGAAGGCATGGCTACACCTTC. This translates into CASSYDRGRHGYTF.

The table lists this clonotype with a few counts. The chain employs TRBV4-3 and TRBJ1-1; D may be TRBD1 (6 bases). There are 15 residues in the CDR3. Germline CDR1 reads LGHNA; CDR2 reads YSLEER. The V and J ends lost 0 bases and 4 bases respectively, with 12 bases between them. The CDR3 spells CASSQDTGASTEAFF. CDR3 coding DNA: TGCGCCAGCAGCCAAGATACGGGGGCGAGCACTGAAGCTTTCTTT.

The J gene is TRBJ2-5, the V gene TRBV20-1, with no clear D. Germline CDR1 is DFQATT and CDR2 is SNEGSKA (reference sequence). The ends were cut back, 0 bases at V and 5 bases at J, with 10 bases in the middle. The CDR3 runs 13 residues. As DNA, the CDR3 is TGCAGTGCTAGAGATCGGGCGCGGGAGACCCAGTACTTC. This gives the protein CSARDRARETQYF.

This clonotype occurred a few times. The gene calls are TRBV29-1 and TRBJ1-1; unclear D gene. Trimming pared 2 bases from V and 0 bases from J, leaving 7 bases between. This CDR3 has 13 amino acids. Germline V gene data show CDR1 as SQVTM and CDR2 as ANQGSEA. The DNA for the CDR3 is TGCAGCGTTGAAAGGGAGTTGAACACTGAAGCTTTCTTT. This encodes CSVERELNTEAFF.

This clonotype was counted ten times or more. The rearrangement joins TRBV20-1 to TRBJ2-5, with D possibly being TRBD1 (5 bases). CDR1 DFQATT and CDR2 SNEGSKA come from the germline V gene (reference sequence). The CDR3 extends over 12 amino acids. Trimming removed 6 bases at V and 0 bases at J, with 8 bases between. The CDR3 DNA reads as TGCAGTGCCAGCAGGGACCAAGAGACCCAGTACTTC. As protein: CSASRDQETQYF.

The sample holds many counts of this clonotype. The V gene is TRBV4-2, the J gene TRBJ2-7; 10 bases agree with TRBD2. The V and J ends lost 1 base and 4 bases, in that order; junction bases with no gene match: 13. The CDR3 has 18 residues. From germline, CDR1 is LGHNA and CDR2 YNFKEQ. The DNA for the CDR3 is TGTGCCAGCAGCCAAGCAGCGTCTAGCGGGGGTCGTTGGTACGAGCAGTACTTC. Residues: CASSQAASSGGRWYEQYF.

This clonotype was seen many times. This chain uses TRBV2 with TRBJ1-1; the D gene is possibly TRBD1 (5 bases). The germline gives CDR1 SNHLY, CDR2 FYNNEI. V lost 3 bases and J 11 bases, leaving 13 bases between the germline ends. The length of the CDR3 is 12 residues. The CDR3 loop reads CASSELEKGAFF. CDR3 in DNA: TGTGCCAGCAGTGAGTTAGAAAAGGGGGCTTTCTTT.

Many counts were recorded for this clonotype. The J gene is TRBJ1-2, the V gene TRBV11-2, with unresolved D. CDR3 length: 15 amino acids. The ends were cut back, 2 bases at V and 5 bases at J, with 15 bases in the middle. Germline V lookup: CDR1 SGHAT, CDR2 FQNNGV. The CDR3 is CASSLSVSVGYGYTF. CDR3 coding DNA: TGTGCCAGCAGCTTAAGTGTCAGCGTGGGATATGGCTACACCTTC.

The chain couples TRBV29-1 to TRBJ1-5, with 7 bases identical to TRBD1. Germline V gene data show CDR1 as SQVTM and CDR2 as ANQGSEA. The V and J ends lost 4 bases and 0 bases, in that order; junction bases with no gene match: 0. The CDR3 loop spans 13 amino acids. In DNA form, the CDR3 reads TGCAGCGTTGCAGGGGGTAGCAATCAGCCCCAGCATTTT. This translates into CSVAGGSNQPQHF.

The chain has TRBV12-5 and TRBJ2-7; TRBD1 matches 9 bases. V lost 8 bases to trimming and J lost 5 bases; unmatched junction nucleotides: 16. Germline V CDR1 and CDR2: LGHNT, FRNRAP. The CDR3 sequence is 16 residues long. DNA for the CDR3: TGTGCTAGTCACCCCCCCCCGGGGACAGGGTTGCACGAGCAGTACTTC. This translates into CASHPPPGTGLHEQYF.

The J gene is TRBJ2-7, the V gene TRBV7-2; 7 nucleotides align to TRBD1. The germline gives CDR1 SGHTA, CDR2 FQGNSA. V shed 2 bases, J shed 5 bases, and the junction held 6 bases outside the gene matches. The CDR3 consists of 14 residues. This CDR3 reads CASSLFLGGNEQYF. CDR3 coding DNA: TGTGCCAGCAGCTTATTTTTAGGGGGCAACGAGCAGTACTTC.

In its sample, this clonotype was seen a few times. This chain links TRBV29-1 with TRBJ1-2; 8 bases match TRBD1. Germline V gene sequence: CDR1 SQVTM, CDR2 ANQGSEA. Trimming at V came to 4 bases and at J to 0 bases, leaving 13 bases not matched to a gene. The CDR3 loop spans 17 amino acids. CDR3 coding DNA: TGCAGCGTTGTTGGGATGGCAGGGGGCGCTTCTAACTATGGCTACACCTTC. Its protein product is CSVVGMAGGASNYGYTF.

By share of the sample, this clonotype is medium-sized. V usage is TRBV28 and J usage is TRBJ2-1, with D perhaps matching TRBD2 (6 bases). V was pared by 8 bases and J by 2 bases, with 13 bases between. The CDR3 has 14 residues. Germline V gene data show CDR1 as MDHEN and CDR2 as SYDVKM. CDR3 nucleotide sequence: TGTGCCAGCCCGGGGGTTCCCCCCTACAATGAGCAGTTCTTC. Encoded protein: CASPGVPPYNEQFF.

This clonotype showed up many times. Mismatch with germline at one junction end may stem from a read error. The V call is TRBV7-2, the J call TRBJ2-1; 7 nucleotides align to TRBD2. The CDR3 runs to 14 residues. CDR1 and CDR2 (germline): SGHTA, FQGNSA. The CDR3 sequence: CASSLAVSYNEQFF. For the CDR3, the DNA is TGTGCCAGCAGCCTAGCGGTCTCCTACAATGAGCAGTTCTTC.